A selection of T cell receptor beta chains follows, all from one sample in a study of T cell clusters in autoimmune cytopenias. TCRdb re-analyzed the multiplex PCR reads; it lists each CDR3 protein once, without DNA. This sample contains nearly 15,000 distinct CDR3 sequences. The sample was also reused in another study, on T cell repertoires in aging, cancer and after chemotherapy.

The specimen sequenced was peripheral blood. These receptors were taken from a human donor in good health. Each CDR3 is given with its conserved first and last residue. Some rows mark clone size as missing; the rest say once, few, many or name a class of expanded clone.

>NA|TRBJ2-7|TRBV27
CASGYRMASEQYF
>NA|TRBJ2-7|TRBV15
CATSRVRGMGEQYF
>medium-sized|TRBJ1-2|TRBV15
CATSPQRVSGYTF
>medium-sized|TRBJ2-1|TRBV29-1
CSVVRGVGNEQFF
>NA|TRBJ1-2|TRBV27
CASKTGDYYGYTF
>NA|TRBJ1-3|TRBV30
CAWASSGNTIYF
>NA|TRBJ2-2|TRBV6-1
CASSLDYPVNTGELFF
>NA|TRBJ2-5|TRBV10-3
CATGLLAGVGETQYF
>NA|TRBJ2-3|TRBV5-6
CASSLGTETDTQYF
>medium-sized|TRBJ1-2|TRBV29-1
CSVAPQASYGYTF
>medium-sized|TRBJ2-5|TRBV19
CASSMEETQYF
>NA|TRBJ2-1|TRBV6-5
CASSYSGGYNEQFF
>NA|TRBJ2-7|TRBV29-1
CSVEDSTGYEQYF
>medium-sized|TRBJ1-2|TRBV29-1
CSASFDYGYTF
>NA|TRBJ2-2|TRBV5-4
CASSPSGLNTGELFF
>medium-sized|TRBJ2-3|TRBV11-1
CASSFGLAALRTQYF
>NA|TRBJ2-7|TRBV4-3
CASSQEWTFSYEQYF
>NA|TRBJ2-1|TRBV6-5
CASSPDRVWNEQFF
>NA|TRBJ2-3|TRBV6-2/TRBV6-3
CASSYLSGYTDTQYF
>NA|TRBJ1-6|TRBV12-3/TRBV12-4
CASSPTGGRSPLHF
>medium-sized|TRBJ2-7|TRBV29-1
CSAPRDNLAEQYF
>medium-sized|TRBJ1-1|TRBV11-3
CASSPQGNTEAFF
>NA|TRBJ2-3|TRBV12-3/TRBV12-4
CASSLNRRGYTDTQYF
>NA|TRBJ2-5|TRBV6-5
CASRRQTQETQYF
>NA|TRBJ1-5|TRBV18
CASSPYGQDSNQPQHF
>NA|TRBJ2-7|TRBV19
CASSTLRRARDRNYEQYF
>NA|TRBJ2-1|TRBV18
CASSQGVGDEQFF
>medium-sized|TRBJ2-1|TRBV11-1
CASSLLLAGNEQFF
>NA|TRBJ2-7|TRBV5-1
CASSPGQLKPYEQYF
>NA|TRBJ1-4|TRBV6-5
CASRGDRAGNEKLFF
>NA|TRBJ2-2|TRBV12-3/TRBV12-4
CASRRDNVGTGELFF
>NA|TRBJ2-1|TRBV27
CASSQGTSGRNEQFF
>NA|TRBJ2-1|TRBV13
CASSPRRGDYNEQFF
>NA|TRBJ2-5|TRBV12-3/TRBV12-4
CASRIRELETQYF
>NA|TRBJ1-1|TRBV19
CASTISKGTEAFF
>NA|TRBJ1-2|TRBV6-5
CASSYSSGVAYGYTF
>NA|TRBJ1-5|TRBV6-4
CASFSERGQPQHF
>NA|TRBJ2-7|TRBV5-5
CASSLATGVHEQYF
>NA|TRBJ2-1|TRBV15
CATSRTGGGLAVIGNEQFF
>NA|TRBJ2-7|TRBV30
CAWTLPLAGRTYEQYF
>NA|TRBJ2-1|TRBV5-6
CASSFGRTEQFF
>medium-sized|TRBJ2-7|TRBV29-1
CSVETYSYEQYF
>NA|TRBJ2-7|TRBV7-9
CASSLVGTAPVEQYF
>NA|TRBJ2-1|TRBV27
CASSFPGTSGHEQFF
>NA|TRBJ2-1|TRBV6-5
CASSYSEAFNRNEQFF
>NA|TRBJ2-6|TRBV12-3/TRBV12-4
CASSSRGGANVLTF
>NA|TRBJ2-2|TRBV18
CASSPGAGVTGELFF
>NA|TRBJ1-1|TRBV6-5
CASSYQGARTEAFF
>NA|TRBJ2-3|TRBV13
CASSFPGATDTQYF